Sequencing of this TCR beta chain was carried out in a study of cytomegalovirus exposure and HLA in healthy donors. Repertoires were generated with immunoSEQ multiplex PCR, while TCRdb's copy carries only in-frame clones and drops some. This repertoire shows 150,000 to 200,000 clones, almost 85% found once; its top ten account for 10% to 13%. The V gene lost 4 bases and the J gene lost 2 bases, with 2 bases spanning the gap. The CDR3 contains 11 residues. Germline lookup yields CDR1 DFQATT and CDR2 SNEGSKA (reference sequence). Sequences were obtained from PBMCs. This sequence originates from a man younger than 45 in good health and CMV-seropositive. The rearrangement links TRBV20-1 to TRBJ2-2; D unclear. DNA of the CDR3: TGCAGTGCTACTAACACCGGGGAGCTGTTTTTT. It translates to CSATNTGELFF.